This T cell receptor (beta chain) was found in a study of cytomegalovirus exposure and HLA in healthy donors. Primers: 60 Vbeta forward and 13 Jbeta reverse. TCRdb's table, derived via immunoSEQ multiplex PCR, lists solely in-frame clones and lacks some. Counted here are 200,000 to 250,000 clones, over 80% occurring once; the ten biggest clones make up 4.5% to 6%. Sequencing was carried out using PBMCs. The receptor's source is a woman aged 40-49 years in good health and CMV-seropositive.

This CDR3 reads CASRPSGPYEQYF. The CDR3 region has the DNA TGTGCCAGCAGACCGAGTGGTCCCTACGAGCAGTACTTC. The J gene is TRBJ2-7, the V gene TRBV2; D gene ambiguous. The CDR3 covers 13 residues. Per the germline V gene, CDR1 is SNHLY and CDR2 is FYNNEI. V was cut by 6 bases and J by 2 bases, with 11 bases left in between.